This TCR beta chain was recorded in a study of blood T cell repertoires in COVID-19. Overall study context: Sample material is recorded as cDNA or gDNA derived from T cells, B-cell-depleted T cells, or PBMCs.

Original processing methods: For nucleated cells, counts were estimated from reference gene primer amplification. The table came from immunoSEQ multiplex PCR; TCRdb's copy has only in-frame clones and leaves some out. V and J calls and clone size are those listed in that table; D and trimming were worked out from the DNA. The repertoire includes about 230,000 clones, roughly 82% of them detected once, and approximately 2% sits in the top ten. V lost 6 bases and J lost 4, with 24 bases in between. Germline V gene data show CDR1 as MDHEN and CDR2 as SYDVKM. The CDR3 runs to 17 residues. The receptor was isolated from a man aged 40-50 years who had recovered from COVID-19. The chain couples TRBV28 to TRBJ2-5, with D perhaps TRBD1 (8 bases). Source material: peripheral blood. The DNA of the CDR3 is TGTGCCAGCAGCTCATCGGGCGGGGGCAGGGGGCGAGAGACCCAGTACTTC. It yields the protein CASSSSGGGRGRETQYF.